The next 4 T cell receptor beta chains were all read from a single sample in a study of vaccination and CD4 T cells after COVID-19. Sequencing of the DNA from cultured CD4+ T cells was carried out with the Oncomine TCR Beta short-read assay. TCRdb passed the PCR reads through MiXCR, listing each CDR3 protein once. The sample carries about 4,400 distinct CDR3 sequences, roughly 38% recorded once. No antigen is known for these receptors. The treatment: approximately nine-day PBMC culture with coronavirus spike peptide pools or control peptides (ViraFEST assay). This specimen consisted of CD4+ T cells from blood, cultured in vitro, obtained after SARS-CoV-2 vaccination. The receptor set was obtained from a human donor who had recovered from COVID-19.

The chain joins TRBV7-9 to TRBJ1-2; no clear D. The germline gives CDR1 SEHNR, CDR2 FQNEAQ (reference sequence). The CDR3 is made up of 14 amino acids. V was trimmed by 1 base and J by 1 base, leaving 7 bases between them. The CDR3 is CASSLGGINYGYTF. CDR3 DNA sequence: TGTGCCAGCAGCTTAGGTGGGATTAACTATGGCTACACCTTC.

The J gene is TRBJ2-1, the V gene TRBV5-1; TRBD2 aligns across 11 bases. Trimming removed 1 base from V and 7 bases from J; junction bases left unmatched: 10. This CDR3 region has 17 residues. CDR1 and CDR2 from the germline V gene are SGHRS and YFSETQ. The CDR3 region has the DNA TGCGCCAGCAGCTTGTTTAGCGGGAGGGCCGCGTCAAATGAGCAGTTCTTC. This encodes CASSLFSGRAASNEQFF.

The chain is built from TRBV2 and TRBJ2-7; D gene unclear. Trimming stripped 6 bases from V and 2 bases from J, with 11 bases between. Germline V gene data show CDR1 as SNHLY and CDR2 as FYNNEI. There are 13 residues in the CDR3. The CDR3, as DNA: TGTGCCAGCAGGCCGGACCCAACCTACGAGCAGTACTTC. Translation: CASRPDPTYEQYF.

The chain couples TRBV7-2 to TRBJ2-5, with 10 positions matching TRBD2. V lost 0 bases to trimming and J lost 1 base; unmatched junction nucleotides: 5. Germline values: CDR1 SGHTA, CDR2 FQGNSA. CDR3 length equals 17 residues. The CDR3 here is CASSLAGLAGGQETQYF. In DNA, the CDR3 is TGTGCCAGCAGCTTAGCGGGATTAGCGGGAGGCCAAGAGACCCAGTACTTC.